This T cell receptor beta chain was documented in a study of cytomegalovirus exposure and HLA in healthy donors. Study results and caveats: As a later analysis showed, several of the most significant clusters appeared to be linked to common viral pathogens.

PCR amplification relied on 60 Vbeta primers (plus 13 Jbeta primers). Here immunoSEQ multiplex PCR was the method, and the copy in TCRdb shows in-frame clones only, minus some. Among over 90,000 clones listed, roughly 76% were seen once. Comments on this clone: Antigen unknown.

Germline CDR1 and CDR2: SGHVS and FNYEAQ. This CDR3 has 16 residues. The junction had 12 bases not matched to a gene; V was cut back by 1 base and J by 7 bases. The chain carries TRBV7-6 and TRBJ1-1; 7 nucleotides match TRBD1. The specimen was PBMCs. This receptor was identified in a man in his forties in good health and CMV-seronegative. CDR3 region: CASSLGARNRGIEAFF. CDR3 nucleotide sequence: TGTGCCAGCAGCTTAGGTGCGAGGAACAGGGGCATTGAAGCTTTCTTT.